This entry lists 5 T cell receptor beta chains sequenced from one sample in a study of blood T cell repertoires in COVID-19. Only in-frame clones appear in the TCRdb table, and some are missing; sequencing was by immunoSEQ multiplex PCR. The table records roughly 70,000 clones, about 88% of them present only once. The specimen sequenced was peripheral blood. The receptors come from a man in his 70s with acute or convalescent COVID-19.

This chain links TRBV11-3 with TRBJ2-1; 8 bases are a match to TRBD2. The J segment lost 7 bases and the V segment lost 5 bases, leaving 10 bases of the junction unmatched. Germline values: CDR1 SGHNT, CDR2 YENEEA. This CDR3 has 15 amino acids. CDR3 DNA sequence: TGTGCCAGCAGCCCTAGGGCCGGGGGGGCTAATGAGCAGTTCTTC. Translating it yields CASSPRAGGANEQFF.

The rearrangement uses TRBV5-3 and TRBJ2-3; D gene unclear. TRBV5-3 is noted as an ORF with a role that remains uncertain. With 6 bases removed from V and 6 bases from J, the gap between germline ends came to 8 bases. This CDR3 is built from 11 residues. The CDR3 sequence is CARTEMDTQYF. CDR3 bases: TGTGCCAGAACGGAGATGGATACGCAGTATTTT.

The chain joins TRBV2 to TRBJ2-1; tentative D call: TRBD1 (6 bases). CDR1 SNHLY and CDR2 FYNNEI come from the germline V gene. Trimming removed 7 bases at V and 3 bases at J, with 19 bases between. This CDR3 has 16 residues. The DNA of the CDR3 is TGTGCCAGCACCGCAGAAGGGGGAAGGGGCTACAATGAGCAGTTCTTC. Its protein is CASTAEGGRGYNEQFF.

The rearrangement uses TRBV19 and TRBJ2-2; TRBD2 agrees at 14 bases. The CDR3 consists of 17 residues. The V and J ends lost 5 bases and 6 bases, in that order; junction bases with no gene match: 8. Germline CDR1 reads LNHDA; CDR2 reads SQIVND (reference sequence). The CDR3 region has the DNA TGTGCCAGTAGTTGGACTAGCGGGGGGCCGAGGCCCGGGGAGCTGTTTTTT. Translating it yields CASSWTSGGPRPGELFF.

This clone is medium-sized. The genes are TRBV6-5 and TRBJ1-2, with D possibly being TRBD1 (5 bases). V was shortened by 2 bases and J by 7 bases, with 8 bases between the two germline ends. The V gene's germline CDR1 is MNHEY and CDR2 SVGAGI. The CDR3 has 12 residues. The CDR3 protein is CASSYTGGGYTF. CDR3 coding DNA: TGTGCCAGCAGTTACACAGGCGGTGGCTACACCTTC.